These 26 T cell receptor beta chains were sequenced from one sample in a study of cytotoxic CD8 clonotypes in ibrutinib-treated CLL. Generated by immunoSEQ multiplex PCR, the TCRdb table keeps only in-frame clones and is missing some. The sample includes 40,000 or so clones, 60% to 80% of them seen just once. Specimen: PBMCs, collected after 12 months of ibrutinib treatment. These receptors were collected from a human donor with chronic lymphocytic leukemia.

The genes are TRBV28 and TRBJ1-1, with a weak D call TRBD1 (5 bases). This CDR3 comprises 16 residues. Trimming removed 1 base from V and 0 bases from J, with 12 bases in between. The germline gives CDR1 MDHEN, CDR2 SYDVKM. CDR3 sequence: CASSLFGRGLNTEAFF. The CDR3 region has the DNA TGTGCCAGCAGTTTATTTGGGAGGGGCTTGAACACTGAAGCTTTCTTT.

This chain joins TRBV27 and TRBJ2-2; 7 bases match TRBD1. CDR1 MNHEY and CDR2 SMNVEV come from the germline V gene (reference sequence). The CDR3 runs to 16 residues. V lost 4 bases to trimming and J lost 0 bases; unmatched junction nucleotides: 5. CDR3 coding DNA: TGTGCCAGCAGTTCGACCGGGACAGCGAACACCGGGGAGCTGTTTTTT. Its protein product is CASSSTGTANTGELFF.

Turning to this clone: Other DNA sequences in the sample encode the same CDR3. The chain has TRBV18 and TRBJ1-2; 7 positions match TRBD1. V was clipped by 3 bases and J by 3 bases; unmatched bases: 1. The CDR3 totals 13 residues. Germline lookup yields CDR1 KGHSH and CDR2 LQKENI. The CDR3 coding sequence is TGTGCCAGCTCACCCGGGACAGACTATGGCTACACCTTC. As protein: CASSPGTDYGYTF.

The V and J genes are TRBV11-2 and TRBJ2-7, with D maybe TRBD1 (6 bases). CDR1 and CDR2 (germline): SGHAT, FQNNGV. The CDR3 spans 14 residues. V was trimmed by 4 bases and J by 7 bases, leaving 17 bases between them. The CDR3 nucleotides read TGTGCCAGCAGCTCGATATCAGGGGTAGGGGAGCAGTACTTC. Translation gives CASSSISGVGEQYF.

The CDR3 DNA sequence: TGTGCCAGCAGCTTATGGGGGACTCGAGACACAGATACGCAGTATTTT. Its translation: CASSLWGTRDTDTQYF. This rearrangement joins TRBV7-8 to TRBJ2-3; D is perhaps TRBD2 (6 bases). The CDR3 has 16 amino acids. Looked up from germline, CDR1 is SGHVS and CDR2 is FQNEAQ. Trimming cost V 2 bases and J 2 bases, with 14 bases left between them.

The gene calls are TRBV11-2 and TRBJ2-1; the match to TRBD1 covers 12 bases. CDR1 and CDR2 from the germline V gene are SGHAT and FQNNGV. The CDR3 runs 15 residues. J lost 7 bases, V lost 5 bases, and 6 bases had no gene match. CDR3 loop: CASSLRDRGQNEQFF. CDR3 nucleotide sequence: TGTGCCAGCAGCCTCCGGGACAGGGGGCAAAATGAGCAGTTCTTC.

The CDR3 sequence is CASSPGQGWDYGYTF. CDR3 coding DNA: TGTGCCAGCAGCCCCGGACAGGGGTGGGACTATGGCTACACCTTC. The V call is TRBV7-3, the J call TRBJ1-2, with 9 nucleotides matching TRBD1. The CDR3 consists of 15 residues. Germline V gene data show CDR1 as SGHTA and CDR2 as FQGTGA. The V gene end was trimmed by 5 bases and the J gene end by 3 bases; junction bases not matched to a gene: 7. The full variable domain, in which reference TRBV7-3 and TRBJ1-2 provide the parts outside the CDR3, is GAGVSQTPSNKVTEKGKYVELRCDPISGHTALYWYRQSLGQGPEFLIYFQGTGAADDSGLPNDRFFAVRPEGSVSTLKIQRTERGDSAVYLCASSPGQGWDYGYTFGSGTRLTVV.

There are a few counts of this clone. This chain links TRBV6-4 with TRBJ1-3; 9 bases match TRBD1. The CDR3 sequence is 15 residues long. V shed 4 bases and J 2 bases; nucleotides not matched to a gene: 3. CDR1 MRHNA and CDR2 SNTAGT come from the germline V gene. The CDR3 is CASSVDRGAGNTIYF. The DNA for the CDR3 is TGTGCCAGCAGTGTCGACAGGGGGGCTGGAAACACCATATATTTT.

The V and J genes are TRBV18 and TRBJ1-1, with D maybe TRBD1 (5 bases). Germline CDR1 is KGHSH and CDR2 is LQKENI. Trimming took off 3 bases at V and 1 base at J, with 12 bases between the two ends. CDR3 length: 15 amino acids. The chain's CDR3 is CASSPLGQRNTEAFF. The CDR3, as DNA: TGTGCCAGCTCACCCCTGGGGCAGAGGAACACTGAAGCTTTCTTT.

V gene TRBV4-2 combines with J gene TRBJ1-1; the D gene is possibly TRBD1 (6 bases). This CDR3 contains 18 residues. Germline CDR1 and CDR2: LGHNA and YNFKEQ. The V end lost 0 bases, the J end lost 5 bases, and 22 bases lay between the germline ends. The CDR3 sequence: CASSQDTGGIGKGTEAFF. In DNA form, the CDR3 reads TGTGCCAGCAGCCAAGATACGGGGGGCATCGGAAAGGGTACTGAAGCTTTCTTT.

V is TRBV5-6 and J is TRBJ2-6; TRBD2 is a possible D gene (6 bases). Trimming took off 4 bases at V and 0 bases at J, with 17 bases between the two ends. Germline CDR1 SGHDT, CDR2 YYEEEE. This CDR3 has 18 amino acids. In DNA, the CDR3 is TGTGCCAGCAGCGACTGGACCTTCGGGGGCTCTGGGGCCAACGTCCTGACTTTC. It translates to CASSDWTFGGSGANVLTF.

The chain has TRBV27 and TRBJ2-7, with TRBD1 matching over 10 bases. The CDR3 loop spans 14 amino acids. Unmatched junction bases numbered 5, after V lost 5 bases and J lost 4 bases. Germline values: CDR1 MNHEY, CDR2 SMNVEV (reference sequence). In DNA, the CDR3 is TGTGCCAGCAGTATAGGGACAGGGGAATACGAGCAGTACTTC. Translation: CASSIGTGEYEQYF.

V and J are TRBV11-2 and TRBJ2-2, with 13 bases matching TRBD2. Germline V gene sequence: CDR1 SGHAT, CDR2 FQNNGV. The trim removed 6 bases at V and 7 bases at J, leaving 14 bases unmatched. This CDR3 is 18 amino acids long. The CDR3 DNA follows: TGTGCCAGCAGATCGCCGGGACTAGCGGGAACGTGGGGCGGGGAGCTGTTTTTT. This sequence encodes CASRSPGLAGTWGGELFF.

V usage is TRBV27 and J usage is TRBJ2-6; D not resolved. CDR3 length: 13 amino acids. V lost 3 bases and J 1 base, leaving 1 base between the germline ends. The germline V gene has CDR1 MNHEY and CDR2 SMNVEV (reference sequence). The CDR3 DNA is TGTGCCAGCAGTTTGTCTGGGGCCAACGTCCTGACTTTC. Translation: CASSLSGANVLTF.

Only a few counts were recorded for this clone. The rearrangement links TRBV6-1 to TRBJ2-5, with D tentatively TRBD1 (5 bases). V was cut by 1 base and J by 7 bases, with 10 bases left in between. The CDR3 spans 13 residues. Germline CDR1 and CDR2: MNHNS and SASEGT. CDR3 coding DNA: TGTGCCAGCAGTGAAGTGTGGGGCGGGACCCAGTACTTC. Protein: CASSEVWGGTQYF.

This chain joins TRBV5-1 and TRBJ2-7, with D possibly matching TRBD2 (6 bases). Germline CDR1 reads SGHRS; CDR2 reads YFSETQ. V dropped 1 base and J dropped 3 bases, with 20 bases sitting between them. The CDR3 totals 17 residues. CDR3 in DNA: TGCGCCAGCAGCTTGTCAGGTTTAGCGAGACTAGGCTACGAGCAGTACTTC. It translates to CASSLSGLARLGYEQYF.

This clone appeared a few times. The chain joins TRBV11-1 to TRBJ2-2, with 10 bases matching TRBD2. V dropped 5 bases and J dropped 10; count of bases not matched to a gene: 7. Per germline, CDR1 SGHAT and CDR2 FQDESV (reference sequence). The CDR3 contains 14 residues. CDR3 residues: CASSRTSGPVELFF. Written as DNA, the CDR3 is TGTGCCAGCAGCAGGACTAGCGGCCCGGTGGAGCTGTTTTTT. Full variable domain (rest looked up from reference TRBV11-1 and TRBJ2-2): EAEVAQSPRYKITEKSQAVAFWCDPISGHATLYWYRQILGQGPELLVQFQDESVVDDSQLPKDRFSAERLKGVDSTLKIQPAELGDSAMYLCASSRTSGPVELFFGEGSRLTVL.

This sequence joins TRBV6-1 and TRBJ1-2; unclear D gene. V was trimmed by 4 bases and J by 1 base, leaving 4 bases between them. CDR3 length equals 12 residues. Germline V gene lookup returns CDR1 MNHNS and CDR2 SASEGT. The CDR3 nucleotides are TGTGCCAGCAGTGCTATTAACTATGGCTACACCTTC. It is translated as CASSAINYGYTF.

The chain links TRBV11-2 to TRBJ2-7; perhaps TRBD2 as D (5 bases). The germline gives CDR1 SGHAT, CDR2 FQNNGV. V shed 6 bases and J shed 7 bases, with 19 bases lying between them. The CDR3 loop spans 14 amino acids. CDR3 sequence (DNA): TGTGCCAGCAGTAAGGCGGGCCCTACTGAGGAGCAGTACTTC. Its protein is CASSKAGPTEEQYF.

This chain connects TRBV9 to TRBJ2-7; the match to TRBD1 covers 7 bases. V gave up 3 bases and J gave up 0 bases; unmatched junction bases: 6. The germline V gene has CDR1 SGDLS and CDR2 YYNGEE. CDR3 length: 15 amino acids. This CDR3 is CASSEGTASSYEQYF. The DNA of the CDR3 is TGTGCCAGCAGCGAGGGGACAGCCAGCTCCTACGAGCAGTACTTC.

The rearrangement links TRBV7-8 to TRBJ2-5, with a tentative D call TRBD1 (6 bases). V was pared by 5 bases and J by 0 bases, with 10 bases between. This CDR3 has 14 residues. Looked up from germline, CDR1 is SGHVS and CDR2 is FQNEAQ. CDR3 nucleotide sequence: TGTGCCAGCAGCCCGCAGGGGAACCAAGAGACCCAGTACTTC. Translated, it gives CASSPQGNQETQYF.

The J gene is TRBJ2-1, the V gene TRBV6-6; the D is unclear. This CDR3 comprises 11 residues. Per germline, CDR1 MNHNY and CDR2 SVGAGI (reference sequence). With 4 bases removed from V and 9 bases from J, the gap between germline ends came to 7 bases. The CDR3 nucleotides read TGTGCCAGCAGTTCCCATGGTGAGCAGTTCTTC. Protein: CASSSHGEQFF.

J is TRBJ2-3 and V is TRBV18; 7 bases fit TRBD1. The trim removed 3 bases at V and 1 base at J, leaving 10 bases unmatched. The CDR3 loop spans 17 amino acids. Germline V gives CDR1 KGHSH, CDR2 LQKENI. The CDR3 spells CASSPRGQGVGTDTQYF. The CDR3 DNA sequence: TGTGCCAGCTCACCCCGTGGCCAGGGGGTGGGCACAGATACGCAGTATTTT.

The gene calls are TRBV6-4 and TRBJ1-1, with 8 nucleotides matching TRBD1. Germline assignment: CDR1 MRHNA and CDR2 SNTAGT. There are 14 residues in the CDR3. V shed 4 bases and J 1 base; nucleotides not matched to a gene: 2. For the CDR3, the DNA is TGTGCCAGCAGTGCCGGGACAGGGAACACTGAAGCTTTCTTT. Amino acids: CASSAGTGNTEAFF.

The J gene is TRBJ2-7, the V gene TRBV6-5; D may match TRBD1 or TRBD2 (5 bases each). This CDR3 has 12 amino acids. Germline CDR1 is MNHEY and CDR2 is SVGAGI. Trimming shortened V by 9 bases and J by 2 bases, and 11 bases separated the two germline ends. In DNA, the CDR3 is TGTGCCAGTAGGGACGGCACCTACGAGCAGTACTTC. As protein: CASRDGTYEQYF.

The chain couples TRBV7-9 to TRBJ2-7; TRBD1 matches 8 bases. The CDR3 is 16 amino acids. Germline assignment: CDR1 SEHNR and CDR2 FQNEAQ (reference sequence). J lost 1 base, V lost 5 bases, and 10 bases had no gene match. CDR3 nucleotides: TGTGCCAGCAGCCAAAGACAGGGGACCAGGTCCTACGAGCAGTACTTC. This encodes CASSQRQGTRSYEQYF. The full variable domain, completed using reference TRBV7-9 and TRBJ2-7, is DTGVSQNPRHKITKRGQNVTFRCDPISEHNRLYWYRQTLGQGPEFLTYFQNEAQLEKSRLLSDRFSAERPKGSFSTLEIQRTEQGDSAMYLCASSQRQGTRSYEQYFGPGTRLTVT.